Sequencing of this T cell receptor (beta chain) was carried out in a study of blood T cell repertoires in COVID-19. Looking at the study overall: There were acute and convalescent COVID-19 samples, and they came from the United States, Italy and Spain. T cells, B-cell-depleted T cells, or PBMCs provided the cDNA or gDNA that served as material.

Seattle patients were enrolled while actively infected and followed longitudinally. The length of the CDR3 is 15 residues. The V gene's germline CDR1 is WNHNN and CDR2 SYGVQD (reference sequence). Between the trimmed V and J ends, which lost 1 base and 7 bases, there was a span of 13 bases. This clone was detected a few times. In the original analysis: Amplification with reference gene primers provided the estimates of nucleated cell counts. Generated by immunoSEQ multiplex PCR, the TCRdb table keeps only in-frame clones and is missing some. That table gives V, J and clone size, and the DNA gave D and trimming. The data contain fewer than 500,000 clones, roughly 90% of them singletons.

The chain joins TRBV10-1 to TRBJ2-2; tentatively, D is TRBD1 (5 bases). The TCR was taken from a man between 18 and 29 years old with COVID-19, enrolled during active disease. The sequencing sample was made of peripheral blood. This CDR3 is CASSELSGQGGELFF. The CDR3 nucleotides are TGCGCCAGCAGTGAGTTGTCAGGACAAGGCGGGGAGCTGTTTTTT.